This TCR beta chain was sequenced in a study of T cells in Graves' hyperthyroidism and ophthalmopathy. Unmatched junction bases numbered 3, after V lost 0 bases and J lost 0 bases. The CDR3 covers 16 residues. The germline V gene has CDR1 MNHEY and CDR2 SVGAGI. Study findings and constraints: From stable hyperthyroidism, ophthalmopathy was set apart by a 13 V-J model.

A few counts support this clonotype. Its target is unknown. Among the patients, aged 18 to 65, hyperthyroidism was newly diagnosed and had lasted under 2 months. Patients showing uncontrolled infection, other autoimmune disease, pregnancy or lactation were ineligible. The investigators amplified TCR beta CDR3 regions from RNA transcripts. HTBI primers were the set used in a first-round RT-PCR of the TCR CDR3. TCRdb processed the multiplex PCR reads anew with MiXCR; each CDR3 protein has one entry. This table holds 480,000 or so distinct CDR3 sequences, about 15% found once. The rearrangement uses TRBV6-5 and TRBJ1-1; 8 bases align to TRBD1. Sequenced material: blood. The clonotype comes from a woman aged 18-29 years with Graves' hyperthyroidism. CDR3 region: CASSYSRTGLNTEAFF. The CDR3 region has the DNA TGTGCCAGCAGTTACTCGAGGACAGGGTTGAACACTGAAGCTTTCTTT.